The clone carrying this T cell receptor beta chain was recorded a few times. Its antigen is undetermined. Libraries were prepared by immunoSEQ multiplex PCR; TCRdb keeps only in-frame clonotypes and omits some of them. This table has roughly 120,000 clones, 80% to 90% appearing once. The data stem from a study of T cell responses to AZD1222 COVID-19 vaccine. Findings and caveats of the study: The sample set comprised mostly white British donors with more females, and clonal diversity was possibly underestimated. The reported proportion of spike-specific TCRs targeting unmutated variant regions was nearly half.

The ends were cut back, 0 bases at V and 4 bases at J, with 14 bases in the middle. The CDR3 has 16 residues. The germline V gene encodes CDR1 SGDLS and CDR2 YYNGEE. The specimen comprised peripheral blood, sampled on day 0 of MenACWY control vaccination. The chain couples TRBV9 to TRBJ1-3; D gene ambiguous. The clonotype originates from an adult in good health. The DNA of the CDR3 is TGTGCCAGCAGCGTAGCTTCAACACCCTCAGGAAACACCATATATTTT. Protein product: CASSVASTPSGNTIYF.